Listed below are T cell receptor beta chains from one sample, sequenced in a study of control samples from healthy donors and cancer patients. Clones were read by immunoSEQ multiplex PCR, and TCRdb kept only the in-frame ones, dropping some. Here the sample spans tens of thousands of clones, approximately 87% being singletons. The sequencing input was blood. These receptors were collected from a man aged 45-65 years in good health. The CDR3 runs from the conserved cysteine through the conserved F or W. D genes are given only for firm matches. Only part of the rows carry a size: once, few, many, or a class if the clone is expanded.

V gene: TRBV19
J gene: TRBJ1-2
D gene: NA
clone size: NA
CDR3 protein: CASSDSTIWANYGYTF
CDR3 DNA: TGTGCCAGTAGTGACTCTACGATCTGGGCTAACTATGGCTACACCTTC

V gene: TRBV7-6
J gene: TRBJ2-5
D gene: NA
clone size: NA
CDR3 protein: CASSGTATQETQYF
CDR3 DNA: TGTGCCAGCAGCGGCACGGCGACCCAAGAGACCCAGTACTTC

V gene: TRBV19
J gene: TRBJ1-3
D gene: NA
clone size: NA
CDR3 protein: CASSIMGTGNTIYF
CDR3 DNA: TGTGCCAGTAGTATAATGGGTACAGGAAACACCATATATTTT

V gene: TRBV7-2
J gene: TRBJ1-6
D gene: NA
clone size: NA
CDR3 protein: CASSLGVGATYNSPLHF
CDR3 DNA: TGTGCCAGCAGCTTAGGAGTCGGGGCAACCTATAATTCACCCCTCCACTTT

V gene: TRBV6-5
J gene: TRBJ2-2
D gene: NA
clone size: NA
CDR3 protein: CASSYDSSNTGELFF
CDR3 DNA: TGTGCCAGCAGTTACGACAGTTCGAACACCGGGGAGCTGTTTTTT

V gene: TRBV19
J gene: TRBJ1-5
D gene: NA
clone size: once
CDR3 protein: CASSKGRWSNQPQHF
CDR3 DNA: TGTGCCAGTAGTAAAGGGAGATGGAGCAATCAGCCCCAGCATTTT

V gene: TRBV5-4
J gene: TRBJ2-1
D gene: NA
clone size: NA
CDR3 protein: CASSDGRDSYNEQFF
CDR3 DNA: TGTGCCAGCAGCGACGGACGGGACTCCTACAATGAGCAGTTCTTC

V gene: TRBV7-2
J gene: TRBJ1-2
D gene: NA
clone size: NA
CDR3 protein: CASSLWQDSDRIGYGYTF
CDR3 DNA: TGTGCCAGCAGCTTATGGCAGGACAGCGATCGGATCGGCTATGGCTACACCTTC

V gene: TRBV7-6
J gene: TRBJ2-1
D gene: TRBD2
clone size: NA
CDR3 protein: CASSPQAGEGDEQFF
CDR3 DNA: TGTGCCAGCAGCCCTCAAGCGGGAGAAGGCGATGAGCAGTTCTTC

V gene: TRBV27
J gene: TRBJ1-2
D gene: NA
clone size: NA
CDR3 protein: CASSSVGGLLANYGYTF
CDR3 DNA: TGTGCCAGCAGTTCTGTCGGGGGCCTGTTAGCTAACTATGGCTACACCTTC

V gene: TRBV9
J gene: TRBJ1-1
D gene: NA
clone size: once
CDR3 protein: CASSVGTENTEAFF
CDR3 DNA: TGTGCCAGCAGCGTAGGGACGGAGAACACTGAAGCTTTCTTT

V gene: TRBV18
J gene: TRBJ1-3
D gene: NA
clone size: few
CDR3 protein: CASSTIRGTGNTIYF
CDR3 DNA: TGTGCCAGCTCAACAATACGGGGAACTGGAAACACCATATATTTT

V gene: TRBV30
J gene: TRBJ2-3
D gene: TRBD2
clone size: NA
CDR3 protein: CAWSGLAGGKNTDTQYF
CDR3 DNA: TGTGCCTGGAGTGGGCTAGCGGGGGGTAAGAACACAGATACGCAGTATTTT

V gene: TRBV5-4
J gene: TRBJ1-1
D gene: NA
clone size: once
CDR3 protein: CASSQLLGATEAFF
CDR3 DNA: TGTGCCAGCAGCCAACTACTTGGTGCCACTGAAGCTTTCTTT

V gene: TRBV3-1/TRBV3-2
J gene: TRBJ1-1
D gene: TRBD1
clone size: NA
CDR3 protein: CASSQLSDRVWLFF
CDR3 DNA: TGTGCCAGCAGCCAGCTATCGGACAGGGTTTGGCTATTCTTT

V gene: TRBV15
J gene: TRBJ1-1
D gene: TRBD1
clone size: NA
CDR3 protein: CATRGQGAHTEAFF
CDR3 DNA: TGTGCCACCAGAGGACAGGGGGCGCATACTGAAGCTTTCTTT

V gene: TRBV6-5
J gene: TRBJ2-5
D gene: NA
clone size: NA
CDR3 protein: CASTKQETQYF
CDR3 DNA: TGTGCCAGCACCAAACAAGAGACCCAGTACTTC

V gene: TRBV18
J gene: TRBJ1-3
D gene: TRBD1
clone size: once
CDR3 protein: CASSTGTASSGNTIYF
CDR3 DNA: TGTGCCAGCTCGACAGGGACTGCAAGTTCTGGAAACACCATATATTTT

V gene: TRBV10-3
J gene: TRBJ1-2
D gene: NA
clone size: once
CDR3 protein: CAISDDTF
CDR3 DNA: TGTGCCATCTCGGACGACACCTTC

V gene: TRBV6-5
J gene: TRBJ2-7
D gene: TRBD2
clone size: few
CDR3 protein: CASSYQQGGLYEQYF
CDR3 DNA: TGTGCCAGCAGTTATCAGCAGGGAGGGCTCTACGAGCAGTACTTC

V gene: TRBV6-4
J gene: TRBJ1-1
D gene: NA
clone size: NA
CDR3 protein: CASSMGAGIGNTEAFF
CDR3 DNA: TGTGCCAGCAGCATGGGCGCGGGGATAGGAAACACTGAAGCTTTCTTT

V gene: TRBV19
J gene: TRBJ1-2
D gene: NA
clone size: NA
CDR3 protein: CASRGEGRFNYGYTF
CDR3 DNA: TGTGCCAGTAGAGGGGAGGGCCGCTTTAACTATGGCTACACCTTC

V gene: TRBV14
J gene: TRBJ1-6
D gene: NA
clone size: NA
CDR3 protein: CASSQARTGSPLHF
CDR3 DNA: TGTGCCAGCAGCCAAGCAAGAACGGGTTCACCCCTCCACTTT

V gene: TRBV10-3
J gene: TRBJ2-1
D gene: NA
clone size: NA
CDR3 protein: CAISESTGGSEQFF
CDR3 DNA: TGTGCCATCAGTGAGTCGACAGGAGGGAGTGAGCAGTTCTTC

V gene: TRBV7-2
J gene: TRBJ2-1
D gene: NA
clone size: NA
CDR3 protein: CASSLGLGFGNEQFF
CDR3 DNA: TGTGCCAGCAGCTTAGGACTGGGCTTTGGAAATGAGCAGTTCTTC

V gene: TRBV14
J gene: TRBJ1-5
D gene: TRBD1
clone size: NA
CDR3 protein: CASSQLLLELTGGWSNQPQHF
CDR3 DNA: TGTGCCAGCAGCCAACTCCTTTTGGAACTTACAGGGGGATGGAGCAATCAGCCCCAGCATTTT

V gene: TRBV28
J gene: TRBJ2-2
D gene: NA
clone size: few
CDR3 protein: CASTLDSAGELFF
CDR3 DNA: TGTGCCAGCACATTGGACAGCGCCGGGGAGCTGTTTTTT

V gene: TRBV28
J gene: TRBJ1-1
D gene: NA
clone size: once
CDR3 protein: CASSFSLNTEAFF
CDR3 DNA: TGTGCCAGCAGTTTTTCTTTGAACACTGAAGCTTTCTTT

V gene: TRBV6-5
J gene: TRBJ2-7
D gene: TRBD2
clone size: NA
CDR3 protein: CASRSAGGVGYEQYF
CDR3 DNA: TGTGCCAGCAGAAGCGCGGGAGGGGTGGGCTACGAGCAGTACTTC

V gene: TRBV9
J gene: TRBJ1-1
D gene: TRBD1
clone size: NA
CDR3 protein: CASSVKGIGTGRVNTEAFF
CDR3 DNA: TGTGCCAGCAGCGTAAAGGGGATCGGGACAGGGAGGGTGAACACTGAAGCTTTCTTT

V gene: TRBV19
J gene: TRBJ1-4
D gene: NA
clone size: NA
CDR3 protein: CASSPRGEKLFF
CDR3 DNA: TGTGCCAGTAGTCCCCGAGGTGAAAAACTGTTTTTT

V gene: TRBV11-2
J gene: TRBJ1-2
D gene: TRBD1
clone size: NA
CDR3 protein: CASSSQGARGYGYTF
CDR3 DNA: TGTGCCAGCAGCTCACAGGGGGCGCGAGGCTATGGCTACACCTTC